Presented here are 25 T cell receptor beta chains from one specimen sequenced in a study of vaccination effects on CD4 cells after COVID-19. Their antigen targets remain unknown. TCRdb's table, derived via immunoSEQ multiplex PCR, lists solely in-frame clones and lacks some. The repertoire holds 40,000 or so clones, with approximately 74% as singletons. Isolating CD4+ T cells followed approximately ten days of culture. Source: CD4+ T cells from PBMCs cultured without peptide, taken before COVID-19 vaccination. The receptors come from a human donor who received a COVID-19 vaccine.

This clone appeared a single time. The chain combines TRBV6-1 with TRBJ1-1; no clear D. Trimming took 0 bases from V and 0 from J, leaving 8 bases between them. CDR3 size: 15 residues. Germline V gives CDR1 MNHNS, CDR2 SASEGT. The CDR3 nucleotides are TGTGCCAGCAGTGAAGCGCCGGGTGTGAACACTGAAGCTTTCTTT. This gives the protein CASSEAPGVNTEAFF.

V gene TRBV4-1 combines with J gene TRBJ1-1, with TRBD1 identical over 9 bases. Germline V lookup: CDR1 MGHRA, CDR2 YSYEKL. Unmatched junction bases numbered 4, after V lost 4 bases and J lost 1 base. The CDR3 has 15 amino acids. The CDR3 sequence: CASSPMGQGNTEAFF. In nucleotides, the CDR3 is TGCGCCAGCAGCCCAATGGGACAGGGGAACACTGAAGCTTTCTTT.

This clone was observed once. The chain uses TRBV27 and TRBJ2-2; 7 bases line up with TRBD2. V trimming: 3 bases; J trimming: 6 bases; junction bases outside the gene matches: 19. The CDR3 totals 19 residues. Germline CDR1 reads MNHEY; CDR2 reads SMNVEV (reference sequence). The CDR3 spells CASSFTTRPAGLIAGELFF. CDR3 sequence (DNA): TGTGCCAGCAGTTTCACGACTCGCCCAGCGGGACTAATAGCCGGGGAGCTGTTTTTT.

This clone was detected a few times. The V gene is TRBV3-1 (or the pseudogene TRBV3-2), the J gene TRBJ1-2; no definite D call. Between the trimmed V and J ends, which lost 0 bases and 4 bases, there was a span of 6 bases. This CDR3 is 13 amino acids long. CDR1 and CDR2 from the germline V gene are LGHDT and YNNKEL (reference sequence). The CDR3 reads CASSQEQLYGYTF. The CDR3 DNA reads TGTGCCAGCAGCCAAGAGCAGCTCTATGGCTACACCTTC.

The chain combines TRBV18 with TRBJ2-7; the match to TRBD2 covers 9 bases. The trim removed 4 bases at V and 0 bases at J, leaving 4 bases unmatched. This CDR3 is built from 15 residues. Germline V CDR1 and CDR2: KGHSH, LQKENI. The CDR3 loop is CASSQASGASYEQYF. The CDR3, as DNA: TGTGCCAGCTCACAGGCTAGCGGGGCCTCCTACGAGCAGTACTTC.

The V and J genes are TRBV27 and TRBJ1-1; D remains unclear. Germline lookup yields CDR1 MNHEY and CDR2 SMNVEV (reference sequence). The CDR3 has 13 amino acids. The germline V and J ends were trimmed by 2 bases and 5 bases, with 9 bases remaining between them. The CDR3 region is CASSLRSMTEAFF. The CDR3 DNA reads TGTGCCAGCAGTTTACGTAGCATGACTGAAGCTTTCTTT.

The rearrangement joins TRBV28 to TRBJ2-5, with D uncertain. V lost 11 bases and J lost 5, with 12 bases in between. The CDR3 is 11 residues long. The germline gives CDR1 MDHEN, CDR2 SYDVKM. CDR3 sequence reads: CAASLGETQYF. CDR3 coding DNA: TGTGCCGCAAGCCTAGGCGAGACCCAGTACTTC.

The V gene is TRBV19, the J gene TRBJ1-2; 9 nucleotides agree with TRBD1. V lost 5 bases and J lost 4; bases outside the gene matches: 8. Germline CDR1 LNHDA, CDR2 SQIVND (reference sequence). The CDR3 consists of 15 residues. The CDR3 coding sequence is TGTGCCAGTAGTCGGACAGGGGTTGGCGCCTATGGCTACACCTTC. Protein: CASSRTGVGAYGYTF.

J is TRBJ1-1 and V is TRBV7-9; no definite D call. The CDR3 is made up of 14 amino acids. The germline V gene has CDR1 SEHNR and CDR2 FQNEAQ (reference sequence). V dropped 1 base and J dropped 4 bases, with 10 bases sitting between them. The CDR3 reads CASSLGTSGTEAFF. The CDR3 DNA reads TGTGCCAGCAGCTTAGGAACGTCTGGCACTGAAGCTTTCTTT.

The chain employs TRBV3-1 (or the pseudogene TRBV3-2) and TRBJ2-1; the D gene is possibly TRBD1 (5 bases). Between the trimmed V and J ends, which lost 4 bases and 6 bases, there was a span of 10 bases. Germline assignment: CDR1 LGHDT and CDR2 YNNKEL (reference sequence). The CDR3 has 13 residues. This chain's CDR3 is CASSPNRFNEQFF. The DNA of the CDR3 is TGTGCCAGCAGCCCCAACAGGTTCAATGAGCAGTTCTTC.

This clone has only one observation. The chain couples TRBV9 to TRBJ2-7, with D possibly matching TRBD2 (6 bases). This CDR3 is 10 amino acids long. V was pared by 6 bases and J by 5 bases, with 6 bases between. The germline gives CDR1 SGDLS, CDR2 YYNGEE. CDR3 amino acids: CASTGDEQYF. The CDR3 DNA reads as TGTGCCAGCACGGGGGACGAGCAGTACTTC.

The V and J genes are TRBV6-2 or TRBV6-3 and TRBJ1-1, with a tentative D call TRBD1 (6 bases). The length of the CDR3 is 14 residues. V was clipped by 4 bases and J by 1 base, with 10 bases between them. In germline, CDR1 is MNHEY, CDR2 SVGEGT. CDR3 bases: TGTGCCAGCAGTTGGGGGGGCCCGAACACTGAAGCTTTCTTT. This sequence encodes CASSWGGPNTEAFF.

This sequence joins TRBV28 and TRBJ1-5; 8 bases match TRBD1. This CDR3 comprises 17 residues. Looked up from germline, CDR1 is MDHEN and CDR2 is SYDVKM. V shed 3 bases, J shed 2 bases, and the junction held 9 bases outside the gene matches. This CDR3 is CASSFDRGVGGNQPQHF. The CDR3 DNA follows: TGTGCCAGCAGTTTTGACAGGGGCGTGGGGGGCAATCAGCCCCAGCATTTT. The full variable domain, completed using reference TRBV28 and TRBJ1-5, is DVKVTQSSRYLVKRTGEKVFLECVQDMDHENMFWYRQDPGLGLRLIYFSYDVKMKEKGDIPEGYSVSREKKERFSLILESASTNQTSMYLCASSFDRGVGGNQPQHFGDGTRLSIL.

This clone was observed once. This chain joins TRBV5-1 and TRBJ1-5; D is unclear. CDR3 length: 14 residues. Per germline, CDR1 SGHRS and CDR2 YFSETQ. With 0 bases removed from V and 4 bases from J, the gap between germline ends came to 8 bases. The CDR3 spells CASSLGEGNQPQHF. The CDR3 nucleotides read TGCGCCAGCAGCTTGGGGGAGGGAAATCAGCCCCAGCATTTT.

This clone showed up just a few times. The chain recombines TRBV19 with TRBJ1-2; no clear D gene. With 6 bases removed from V and 8 bases from J, the gap between germline ends came to 13 bases. Germline assignment: CDR1 LNHDA and CDR2 SQIVND (reference sequence). There are 12 residues in the CDR3. The CDR3 sequence: CASRGPREGYTF. The CDR3 coding sequence is TGTGCCAGTAGAGGCCCCCGGGAGGGCTACACCTTC.

About this clone: A much more abundant neighbour one base away suggests this may be a read error. This chain uses TRBV5-4 with TRBJ2-3; 11 nucleotides match TRBD2. CDR1 is SGHNT, CDR2 YYREEE, per germline (reference sequence). The CDR3 extends over 15 amino acids. V trimming: 3 bases; J trimming: 1 base; junction bases outside the gene matches: 1. CDR3 residues: CASSSGLAGTDTQYF. In DNA, the CDR3 is TGTGCCAGCAGCTCGGGACTAGCGGGCACAGATACGCAGTATTTT.

The chain recombines TRBV6-2 or TRBV6-3 with TRBJ1-1; 8 bases agree with TRBD1. CDR3 length: 13 residues. Looked up from germline, CDR1 is MNHEY and CDR2 is SVGEGT. J lost 4 bases, V lost 6 bases, and 4 bases had no gene match. The CDR3 DNA is TGTGCCAGCAGCCGGACAGGGAGCACTGAAGCTTTCTTT. Protein: CASSRTGSTEAFF.

In this sample, this clone turned up once. The rearrangement uses TRBV6-1 and TRBJ2-3; D is ambiguous. Germline CDR1 MNHNS, CDR2 SASEGT. Trimming removed 2 bases from V and 0 bases from J, with 9 bases in between. The CDR3 loop spans 15 amino acids. CDR3 sequence (DNA): TGTGCCAGCAGTGAATTTGTCTCTAGCACAGATACGCAGTATTTT. Translated: CASSEFVSSTDTQYF.

The rearrangement joins TRBV11-3 to TRBJ1-2, with TRBD1 identical over 9 bases. Germline V CDR1 and CDR2: SGHNT, YENEEA. The V and J ends lost 4 bases and 6 bases, in that order; junction bases with no gene match: 12. The CDR3 runs 16 residues. The CDR3 region is CASSSYRDRDFDGYTF. CDR3 nucleotides: TGTGCCAGCAGCTCCTACCGGGACAGGGATTTTGATGGCTACACCTTC.

The chain employs TRBV29-1 and TRBJ2-5; 7 bases map to TRBD2. The V segment lost 7 bases and the J segment 2 bases; nucleotides outside the gene matches: 4. This CDR3 contains 12 residues. CDR1 is SQVTM, CDR2 ANQGSEA, per germline. Here the CDR3 reads CSGGLGQETQYF. The CDR3 DNA is TGCAGCGGTGGACTAGGACAAGAGACCCAGTACTTC.

This chain uses TRBV5-1 with TRBJ2-7; D possibly matches TRBD1 or TRBD2 (6 bases each). V shed 2 bases and J shed 12 bases, with 9 bases lying between them. The germline V gene has CDR1 SGHRS and CDR2 YFSETQ. The CDR3 consists of 10 residues. The CDR3 loop is CASSFRGRYF. The DNA of the CDR3 is TGCGCCAGCAGCTTCCGGGGGCGGTACTTC.

This clone was observed a handful of times. The chain is built from TRBV27 and TRBJ1-6; D ambiguous. The CDR3 has 16 residues. The V end lost 4 bases, the J end lost 11 bases, and 21 bases lay between the germline ends. Germline V CDR1 and CDR2: MNHEY, SMNVEV (reference sequence). The CDR3 sequence is CASSSPPGPLSPPLHF. The CDR3 region has the DNA TGTGCCAGCAGTTCCCCTCCCGGGCCTCTATCGCCACCCCTCCACTTT.

The genes are TRBV7-9 and TRBJ1-1; 8 bases agree with TRBD1. V was pared by 5 bases and J by 0 bases, with 5 bases of the junction left unmatched. CDR3 size: 15 residues. Germline CDR1 reads SEHNR; CDR2 reads FQNEAQ (reference sequence). Here the CDR3 reads CASSPGDRLNTEAFF. The DNA for the CDR3 is TGTGCCAGCAGCCCAGGGGACAGGTTGAACACTGAAGCTTTCTTT.

The CDR3 region has the DNA TGTGCCAGCAGCCCCCCGAGTTTTGGAGGTCTCGTAAACTATGGCTACACCTTC. It yields the protein CASSPPSFGGLVNYGYTF. The chain combines TRBV3-1 (or the pseudogene TRBV3-2) with TRBJ1-2; D is undetermined. This CDR3 spans 18 amino acids. Trimming stripped 4 bases from V and 2 bases from J, with 23 bases between. Germline V gene sequence: CDR1 LGHDT, CDR2 YNNKEL (reference sequence).

The J gene is TRBJ2-7, the V gene TRBV25-1; tentative D call: TRBD1 (6 bases). Germline-derived CDR1 and CDR2 are MGHDK and SYGVNS. The CDR3 runs 12 residues. V lost 6 bases, J lost 4 bases, and 10 bases lay in between. The CDR3 loop reads CASSQTGYEQYF. For the CDR3, the DNA is TGTGCCAGCAGCCAAACAGGGTACGAGCAGTACTTC.